A selection of T cell receptor beta chains follows, all from one sample in a study of cytomegalovirus exposure and HLA in healthy donors. Sequencing was performed with immunoSEQ multiplex PCR; in TCRdb, only in-frame clones are kept and a portion is missing. Of some 150,000 clones detected, approximately 79% appear once; the ten largest clones hold more than 6.5%. The sample taken for sequencing was PBMCs. Receptors were obtained from a woman between 45 and 60 years old in good health and CMV-seropositive. Both conserved end residues are part of each CDR3. D genes are given only for firm matches. Clone size is not always given. Where it is, it says once, few, many or a class for expanded clones.

clone_size: .
j_call: TRBJ1-2
cdr3_length: 16
v_call: TRBV4-3
d_call: TRBD1
cdr3_aa: CASSQESGGGNYGYTF
cdr3_nt: TGCGCCAGCAGCCAAGAGTCAGGGGGCGGAAACTATGGCTACACCTTC

clone_size: .
j_call: TRBJ1-5
cdr3_length: 14
v_call: TRBV19
d_call: .
cdr3_aa: CASSPLEGSQPQHF
cdr3_nt: TGTGCCAGTAGCCCCTTGGAAGGGAGTCAGCCCCAGCATTTT

clone_size: .
j_call: TRBJ2-3
cdr3_length: 14
v_call: TRBV6-1
d_call: TRBD1
cdr3_aa: CASSKGASEDTQYF
cdr3_nt: TGTGCCAGCAGTAAGGGGGCCTCTGAAGATACGCAGTATTTT

clone_size: .
j_call: TRBJ1-1
cdr3_length: 11
v_call: TRBV7-9
d_call: .
cdr3_aa: CSSSPFTEAFF
cdr3_nt: TGTTCCAGCAGCCCATTCACTGAAGCTTTCTTT

clone_size: .
j_call: TRBJ1-2
cdr3_length: 15
v_call: TRBV30
d_call: .
cdr3_aa: CAWSETGGGLYGYTF
cdr3_nt: TGTGCCTGGAGCGAGACAGGAGGCGGGCTCTATGGCTACACCTTC

clone_size: .
j_call: TRBJ1-2
cdr3_length: 14
v_call: TRBV19
d_call: .
cdr3_aa: CASRTEPGNYGYTF
cdr3_nt: TGTGCCAGTCGAACTGAACCGGGGAACTATGGCTACACCTTC

clone_size: .
j_call: TRBJ1-4
cdr3_length: 13
v_call: TRBV29-1
d_call: TRBD1
cdr3_aa: CSGQTGSNEKLFF
cdr3_nt: TGCAGCGGACAGACAGGGTCTAATGAAAAACTGTTTTTT

clone_size: few
j_call: TRBJ2-4
cdr3_length: 15
v_call: TRBV11-2
d_call: TRBD2
cdr3_aa: CASSPPGLAENIQYF
cdr3_nt: TGTGCCAGCAGCCCCCCGGGACTAGCGGAAAACATTCAGTACTTC

clone_size: once
j_call: TRBJ1-3
cdr3_length: 15
v_call: TRBV2
d_call: .
cdr3_aa: CASSEETALRNTIYF
cdr3_nt: TGTGCCAGCAGTGAGGAGACTGCATTGAGAAACACCATATATTTT

clone_size: .
j_call: TRBJ2-7
cdr3_length: 14
v_call: TRBV10-1
d_call: .
cdr3_aa: CASSELVISYEQYF
cdr3_nt: TGCGCCAGCAGTGAATTGGTCATATCCTACGAGCAGTACTTC

clone_size: .
j_call: TRBJ2-2
cdr3_length: 18
v_call: TRBV2
d_call: .
cdr3_aa: CASSEPTQGTPNTGELFF
cdr3_nt: TGTGCCAGCAGTGAACCAACACAGGGAACACCGAACACCGGGGAGCTGTTTTTT

clone_size: once
j_call: TRBJ1-1
cdr3_length: 13
v_call: TRBV5-1
d_call: .
cdr3_aa: CASSSLSGAEAFF
cdr3_nt: TGCGCCAGCAGCTCTCTTTCGGGTGCTGAAGCTTTCTTT

clone_size: .
j_call: TRBJ1-1
cdr3_length: 13
v_call: TRBV2
d_call: .
cdr3_aa: CATYGQFSTEAFF
cdr3_nt: TGTGCCACGTACGGACAGTTTTCCACTGAAGCTTTCTTT

clone_size: .
j_call: TRBJ2-3
cdr3_length: 14
v_call: TRBV4-1
d_call: .
cdr3_aa: CASSQEAGGDTQYF
cdr3_nt: TGCGCCAGCAGCCAAGAGGCAGGTGGGGATACGCAGTATTTT

clone_size: .
j_call: TRBJ2-1
cdr3_length: 14
v_call: TRBV19
d_call: TRBD2
cdr3_aa: CASSEGLAWGEQFF
cdr3_nt: TGTGCCAGTAGTGAAGGACTAGCGTGGGGTGAGCAGTTCTTC

clone_size: few
j_call: TRBJ1-2
cdr3_length: 13
v_call: TRBV19
d_call: TRBD1
cdr3_aa: CASSMRGQLSYTF
cdr3_nt: TGTGCCAGTAGTATGAGGGGGCAGTTGAGCTACACCTTC

clone_size: .
j_call: TRBJ1-2
cdr3_length: 16
v_call: TRBV4-1
d_call: .
cdr3_aa: CASSPRGTSFPYGYTF
cdr3_nt: TGCGCCAGCAGCCCAAGGGGGACAAGTTTCCCTTATGGCTACACCTTC

clone_size: .
j_call: TRBJ1-1
cdr3_length: 13
v_call: TRBV29-1
d_call: TRBD1
cdr3_aa: CSVNGQGDPEAFF
cdr3_nt: TGCAGCGTTAATGGACAGGGGGACCCTGAAGCTTTCTTT

clone_size: .
j_call: TRBJ2-1
cdr3_length: 13
v_call: TRBV10-3
d_call: TRBD1
cdr3_aa: CAAGRGQPNEQFF
cdr3_nt: TGTGCCGCAGGAAGGGGACAGCCCAATGAGCAGTTCTTC

clone_size: .
j_call: TRBJ2-3
cdr3_length: 16
v_call: TRBV9
d_call: .
cdr3_aa: CASSPLPGLRTDTQYF
cdr3_nt: TGTGCCAGCAGCCCGCTCCCGGGACTCCGCACAGATACGCAGTATTTT

clone_size: .
j_call: TRBJ1-4
cdr3_length: 16
v_call: TRBV15
d_call: TRBD1
cdr3_aa: CATSRARDRVGEKLFF
cdr3_nt: TGTGCCACCAGCAGAGCCAGGGACAGGGTCGGCGAAAAACTGTTTTTT

clone_size: .
j_call: TRBJ2-7
cdr3_length: 15
v_call: TRBV7-3
d_call: TRBD2
cdr3_aa: CASSLRGGTSYEQYF
cdr3_nt: TGTGCCAGCAGCTTAAGGGGGGGGACCTCCTACGAGCAGTACTTC

clone_size: .
j_call: TRBJ1-2
cdr3_length: 14
v_call: TRBV13
d_call: .
cdr3_aa: CASSLGRARYGYTF
cdr3_nt: TGTGCCAGCAGCTTAGGCAGGGCCCGCTATGGCTACACCTTC

clone_size: .
j_call: TRBJ2-1
cdr3_length: 16
v_call: TRBV15
d_call: TRBD2
cdr3_aa: CATSRITSGGNNEQFF
cdr3_nt: TGTGCCACCAGCAGAATAACTAGCGGGGGTAACAATGAGCAGTTCTTC

clone_size: .
j_call: TRBJ2-3
cdr3_length: 14
v_call: TRBV2
d_call: .
cdr3_aa: CASSTGTSTDTQYF
cdr3_nt: TGTGCCAGCAGCACGGGGACTAGCACAGATACGCAGTATTTT

clone_size: .
j_call: TRBJ1-6
cdr3_length: 15
v_call: TRBV18
d_call: TRBD1
cdr3_aa: CASSRDRSENSPLHF
cdr3_nt: TGTGCCAGCTCCCGGGACAGGTCAGAGAATTCACCCCTCCACTTT

clone_size: .
j_call: TRBJ1-5
cdr3_length: 12
v_call: TRBV28
d_call: .
cdr3_aa: CASSFLAQPQHF
cdr3_nt: TGTGCCAGCAGTTTTTTGGCTCAGCCCCAGCATTTT

clone_size: .
j_call: TRBJ2-7
cdr3_length: 14
v_call: TRBV27
d_call: TRBD1
cdr3_aa: CASSSGQGAGEQYF
cdr3_nt: TGTGCCAGCAGTTCTGGACAGGGGGCTGGGGAGCAGTACTTC

clone_size: .
j_call: TRBJ2-3
cdr3_length: 16
v_call: TRBV7-8
d_call: TRBD1
cdr3_aa: CASSRRSDRGADTQYF
cdr3_nt: TGTGCCAGCAGCCGTAGATCAGACAGGGGAGCAGATACGCAGTATTTT

clone_size: .
j_call: TRBJ1-6
cdr3_length: 14
v_call: TRBV4-3
d_call: .
cdr3_aa: CASSRGETRSPLHF
cdr3_nt: TGCGCCAGCAGCCGGGGAGAAACGAGGTCACCCCTCCACTTT

clone_size: .
j_call: TRBJ2-3
cdr3_length: 15
v_call: TRBV9
d_call: TRBD2
cdr3_aa: CASSGIAGGVDTQYF
cdr3_nt: TGTGCCAGCAGCGGAATAGCGGGGGGGGTAGATACGCAGTATTTT

clone_size: .
j_call: TRBJ2-3
cdr3_length: 14
v_call: TRBV9
d_call: TRBD1
cdr3_aa: CASSVGQLTDTQYF
cdr3_nt: TGTGCCAGCAGCGTGGGACAGCTAACAGATACGCAGTATTTT

clone_size: .
j_call: TRBJ1-1
cdr3_length: 15
v_call: TRBV2
d_call: .
cdr3_aa: CASSGDPGEGTEAFF
cdr3_nt: TGTGCCAGCAGTGGGGACCCGGGAGAAGGCACTGAAGCTTTCTTT

clone_size: .
j_call: TRBJ1-2
cdr3_length: 12
v_call: TRBV7-8
d_call: TRBD1
cdr3_aa: CAIDRGVYGYTF
cdr3_nt: TGTGCCATAGACAGGGGCGTTTATGGCTACACCTTC

clone_size: .
j_call: TRBJ2-7
cdr3_length: 16
v_call: TRBV5-3
d_call: TRBD2
cdr3_aa: CARSLNMRTSCYEQYF
cdr3_nt: TGTGCCAGAAGCCTGAATATGCGGACTAGCTGCTACGAGCAGTACTTC

clone_size: .
j_call: TRBJ2-1
cdr3_length: 12
v_call: TRBV10-2
d_call: .
cdr3_aa: CATKMANNEQFF
cdr3_nt: TGCGCCACAAAAATGGCAAACAATGAGCAGTTCTTC

clone_size: .
j_call: TRBJ2-1
cdr3_length: 14
v_call: TRBV28
d_call: .
cdr3_aa: CASSPRGARNEQFF
cdr3_nt: TGTGCCAGCAGTCCTCGGGGGGCTCGCAATGAGCAGTTCTTC

clone_size: .
j_call: TRBJ2-7
cdr3_length: 16
v_call: TRBV11-2
d_call: TRBD2
cdr3_aa: CASSLSTSGGHYEQYF
cdr3_nt: TGTGCCAGCAGCTTATCGACTAGCGGGGGCCACTACGAGCAGTACTTC

clone_size: once
j_call: TRBJ1-2
cdr3_length: 14
v_call: TRBV5-4
d_call: TRBD1
cdr3_aa: CASSPGTELYGYTF
cdr3_nt: TGTGCCAGCAGCCCCGGGACAGAGCTCTATGGCTACACCTTC

clone_size: .
j_call: TRBJ1-1
cdr3_length: 14
v_call: TRBV5-6
d_call: TRBD1
cdr3_aa: CASSWTGGLPQAFF
cdr3_nt: TGTGCCAGCAGCTGGACAGGGGGGCTCCCACAAGCTTTCTTT

clone_size: .
j_call: TRBJ2-1
cdr3_length: 15
v_call: TRBV19
d_call: .
cdr3_aa: CASRGAGALVGEQFF
cdr3_nt: TGTGCCAGTAGGGGGGCAGGGGCTCTTGTGGGTGAGCAGTTCTTC

clone_size: .
j_call: TRBJ2-7
cdr3_length: 17
v_call: TRBV7-9
d_call: TRBD2
cdr3_aa: CSSSLAAGGRATYEQYF
cdr3_nt: TGTTCCAGCAGCTTAGCCGCGGGGGGGAGAGCGACCTACGAGCAGTACTTC

clone_size: few
j_call: TRBJ1-1
cdr3_length: 14
v_call: TRBV25-1
d_call: .
cdr3_aa: CASRLQGTGTEAFF
cdr3_nt: TGTGCCAGCAGACTTCAGGGGACGGGCACTGAAGCTTTCTTT